A selection of T cell receptor beta chains follows, all from one sample in a study of T cells in lung cancer brain metastases. Assay used: immunoSEQ multiplex PCR; TCRdb lists only in-frame clones, some missing. The table has 1,500 to 2,500 clones, roughly 91% seen once; the top ten hold approximately 4%. The specimen was tumor tissue from a brain metastasis. These TCRs come from a woman in her fifties or sixties with non-small cell lung cancer that had spread to the brain. Both conserved end residues are part of each CDR3. Each record gives: V gene, J gene, CDR3 protein.

>TRBV30|TRBJ2-5
CAWSVLGNGETQYF
>TRBV7-9|TRBJ2-6
CASSLTRSSGANVLTF
>TRBV7-2|TRBJ1-3
CASSYQQGLGNTIYF
>TRBV30|TRBJ1-6
CAWSRGQDNSPLHF
>TRBV5-6|TRBJ2-7
CASSYGPKRSYEQYF
>TRBV29-1|TRBJ2-7
CSVMGVGRALVFYEQYF
>TRBV19|TRBJ1-2
CASIGLQGVLYGYTF
>TRBV27|TRBJ2-3
CATLTSGRGGTQYF
>TRBV2|TRBJ2-1
CASWASGGGSSYNEQFF
>TRBV7-7|TRBJ2-3
CASSQRLGDADTQYF
>TRBV6-1|TRBJ1-5
CASNPTGSNQPQHF
>TRBV19|TRBJ2-6
CASSIGLWGANVLTF
>TRBV5-1|TRBJ1-4
CASSRMKEEKLFF
>TRBV5-1|TRBJ2-7
CASSLTGGHEQYF
>TRBV7-9|TRBJ2-7
CASSLGGLSYEQYF
>TRBV16|TRBJ1-5
CASSQSGTGDQPQHF
>TRBV5-8|TRBJ2-5
CASSLDTGGETQYF
>TRBV29-1|TRBJ1-5
CSVAGTGGEPQHF
>TRBV5-6|TRBJ2-2
CASSSLIGQAAEQTGELFF
>TRBV18|TRBJ1-1
CASSSGTVNTEAFF
>TRBV6-6|TRBJ1-6
CASSYFHRVNSPLHF
>TRBV11-2|TRBJ1-1
CASSLPGWRADQSVAFF
>TRBV11-2|TRBJ1-4
CASSPDSPREKLFF
>TRBV4-3|TRBJ2-1
CASSQGRAGGRNEQFF
>TRBV18|TRBJ1-1
CASSYGQGFANTEAFF
>TRBV19|TRBJ2-3
CASSPKGIAISTDTQYF
>TRBV27|TRBJ2-3
CASSLSVPRTDTQYF
>TRBV27|TRBJ2-3
CASSLFRGVNTDTQYF
>TRBV6-6|TRBJ2-6
CASSYGEAGANVLTF